A single sample gave rise to the 21 T cell receptor beta chains below, sequenced in a study of T cells in Graves' hyperthyroidism and ophthalmopathy. Amplification of TCR beta CDR3 regions was performed using RNA transcripts as template. The HTBI primer set served for first-round RT-PCR of the TCR CDR3. MiXCR, applied by TCRdb to the multiplex PCR reads, yields one record per CDR3 protein. The sample comprises more than 650,000 distinct CDR3 sequences, about 15% of which are singletons, and about a tenth rests with the top ten. The specimen sequenced was blood. Source of these receptors: a woman under 30 with Graves' hyperthyroidism.

The V call is TRBV9, the J call TRBJ2-7; TRBD2 matches 7 bases. CDR3 length: 15 amino acids. V lost 2 bases to trimming and J lost 2 bases; unmatched junction nucleotides: 7. Germline V CDR1 and CDR2: SGDLS, YYNGEE. The CDR3 bases are TGTGCCAGCAGCGTTGGAGCGGGAATTACCTACGAGCAGTACTTC. It encodes CASSVGAGITYEQYF.

This clonotype was counted many times. CDR3 DNA sequence: TGTGCCAGCAGCTGGCCCGAACCCCTCCACTTT. Encoded protein: CASSWPEPLHF. J is TRBJ1-6 and V is TRBV5-5; D remains ambiguous. CDR1 SGHKS and CDR2 YYEKEE come from the germline V gene (reference sequence). Trimming removed 3 bases from V and 12 bases from J, with 7 bases in between. The CDR3 runs 11 residues.

This clonotype has a count of ten or more. This chain uses TRBV30 with TRBJ1-2, with 9 bases that match TRBD1. CDR1 and CDR2 (germline): GTSNPN, SVGIG (reference sequence). J lost 8 bases, V lost 5 bases, and 9 bases had no gene match. The CDR3 covers 13 residues. CDR3 protein: CAWVPGTGNGYTF. CDR3 DNA: TGTGCCTGGGTACCCGGGACAGGGAACGGCTACACCTTC. The full variable domain, rest sourced from reference TRBV30 and TRBJ1-2, is SQTIHQWPATLVQPVGSPLSLECTVEGTSNPNLYWYRQAAGRGLQLLFYSVGIGQISSEVPQNLSASRPQDRQFILSSKKLLLSDSGFYLCAWVPGTGNGYTFGSGTRLTVV.

This clonotype was counted between two and nine times. The chain combines TRBV19 with TRBJ2-5, with D possibly TRBD1 on 6 matching bases. The CDR3 runs to 15 residues. The V end was cut by 4 bases, the J end by 0 bases, with 12 bases between. Per the germline V gene, CDR1 is LNHDA and CDR2 is SQIVND (reference sequence). CDR3 bases: TGTGCCAGTAGTAGGGACACTCAGTACCAAGAGACCCAGTACTTC. It codes for CASSRDTQYQETQYF.

This clonotype was seen at least ten times. The gene calls are TRBV27 and TRBJ2-2; 7 nucleotides line up with TRBD1. This CDR3 is built from 19 residues. J gave up 2 bases and V 5 bases, and 17 bases lay outside the gene matches. Germline loops: CDR1 MNHEY, CDR2 SMNVEV (reference sequence). CDR3 loop: CASSTMTGILTLNTGELFF. The CDR3 DNA reads as TGTGCCAGCAGTACCATGACAGGGATTCTCACTCTTAACACCGGGGAGCTGTTTTTT.

The chain carries TRBV19 and TRBJ2-1; no definite D call. Germline loops: CDR1 LNHDA, CDR2 SQIVND (reference sequence). CDR3 length: 15 residues. Trimming left V 5 bases short and J 2 bases short, with 13 bases between. The CDR3 sequence: CASSLRVFTYNEQFF. CDR3 sequence (DNA): TGTGCCAGTAGTCTAAGGGTGTTCACCTACAATGAGCAGTTCTTC. The full variable domain, with the rest looked up from reference TRBV19 and TRBJ2-1, is DGGITQSPKYLFRKEGQNVTLSCEQNLNHDAMYWYRQDPGQGLRLIYYSQIVNDFQKGDIAEGYSVSREKKESFPLTVTSAQKNPTAFYLCASSLRVFTYNEQFFGPGTRLTVL.

This clonotype was seen repeatedly, ten times or more. The chain links TRBV7-9 to TRBJ2-5, with a possible D match to TRBD2 (5 bases). Trimming pared 2 bases from V and 5 bases from J, leaving 9 bases between. This CDR3 has 13 amino acids. Germline values: CDR1 SEHNR, CDR2 FQNEAQ (reference sequence). DNA of the CDR3: TGTGCCAGCAGCTTAAAGGGAGCGGAGACCCAGTACTTC. Translated, it gives CASSLKGAETQYF.

This clonotype was observed a handful of times. The chain employs TRBV29-1 and TRBJ2-2; D is uncertain. CDR3 size: 11 residues. Per germline, CDR1 SQVTM and CDR2 ANQGSEA. The V gene lost 1 base and the J gene lost 6 bases, with 3 bases spanning the gap. CDR3 sequence reads: CSVEVAGELFF. The CDR3 bases are TGCAGCGTTGAAGTGGCCGGGGAGCTGTTTTTT.

This clonotype occurred many times. The chain has TRBV9 and TRBJ2-7, with unresolved D. V gave up 0 bases and J gave up 0 bases, with 7 bases separating them. Germline CDR1 and CDR2: SGDLS and YYNGEE. There are 14 residues in the CDR3. CDR3 nucleotide sequence: TGTGCCAGCAGCGTAGATGACGGCTCCTACGAGCAGTACTTC. Protein sequence: CASSVDDGSYEQYF.

This clonotype occurred many times. CDR3 region: CAWSVKDTQYF. The DNA of the CDR3 is TGTGCCTGGAGTGTAAAAGATACGCAGTATTTT. The chain couples TRBV30 to TRBJ2-3; D not certain. Trimming cost V 0 bases and J 5 bases, with 3 bases left between them. Germline V CDR1 and CDR2: GTSNPN, SVGIG (reference sequence). This CDR3 is built from 11 residues. Together with reference TRBV30 and TRBJ2-3, the CDR3 gives the full variable domain: SQTIHQWPATLVQPVGSPLSLECTVEGTSNPNLYWYRQAAGRGLQLLFYSVGIGQISSEVPQNLSASRPQDRQFILSSKKLLLSDSGFYLCAWSVKDTQYFGPGTRLTVL.

This clonotype was found many times. V gene TRBV30 combines with J gene TRBJ1-1; D remains unclear. The germline gives CDR1 GTSNPN, CDR2 SVGIG (reference sequence). V lost 2 bases to trimming and J lost 6 bases, with 10 bases between them. The CDR3 has 12 residues. The chain's CDR3 is CAWSPNRAEAFF. CDR3 in DNA: TGTGCCTGGAGTCCTAATCGCGCTGAAGCTTTCTTT. The complete variable domain, with remaining parts taken from reference TRBV30 and TRBJ1-1, reads SQTIHQWPATLVQPVGSPLSLECTVEGTSNPNLYWYRQAAGRGLQLLFYSVGIGQISSEVPQNLSASRPQDRQFILSSKKLLLSDSGFYLCAWSPNRAEAFFGQGTRLTVV.

The gene calls are TRBV4-3 and TRBJ2-7; unclear D gene. V lost 0 bases and J lost 1, with 19 bases in between. The CDR3 extends over 18 amino acids. CDR1 LGHNA and CDR2 YSLEER come from the germline V gene. The CDR3 loop is CASSQESTPLLGSYEQYF. CDR3 nucleotides: TGCGCCAGCAGCCAAGAGAGCACCCCCCTTTTAGGTTCCTACGAGCAGTACTTC.

CDR3 bases: TGTGCCATCAGTGAACCGGGCCGATATAGCAATCAGCCCCAGCATTTT. Protein sequence: CAISEPGRYSNQPQHF. J is TRBJ1-5 and V is TRBV10-3; D unresolved. Trimming shortened V by 3 bases and J by 0 bases, and 12 bases separated the two germline ends. Germline V gene lookup returns CDR1 ENHRY and CDR2 SYGVKD. The CDR3 is 16 amino acids.

This clonotype was found many times. The chain links TRBV2 to TRBJ2-7; 9 bases align to TRBD2. V shed 5 bases, J shed 3 bases, and the junction held 5 bases outside the gene matches. From germline, CDR1 is SNHLY and CDR2 FYNNEI. The CDR3 loop spans 14 amino acids. DNA of the CDR3: TGTGCCAGCAGTATAGCGGGAGAAGTCTACGAGCAGTACTTC. Its protein is CASSIAGEVYEQYF.

This chain links TRBV11-2 with TRBJ1-4; tentative D call: TRBD1 (6 bases). The V and J ends lost 1 base and 7 bases respectively, with 13 bases between them. The V gene's germline CDR1 is SGHAT and CDR2 FQNNGV. The CDR3 length is 15 residues. The CDR3 bases are TGTGCCAGCAGCTTAGCGGGGCAGGGGATTGAAAAACTGTTTTTT. Protein sequence: CASSLAGQGIEKLFF.

The rearrangement uses TRBV6-5 and TRBJ2-1; 11 bases map to TRBD1. The ends lost 6 bases at V and 7 bases at J; junction bases unmatched: 5. Germline CDR1 and CDR2: MNHEY and SVGAGI. There are 14 residues in the CDR3. The CDR3 is CASRGRDRGNEQFF. The CDR3 coding sequence is TGTGCCAGCAGAGGCCGGGACAGGGGGAATGAGCAGTTCTTC.

This clonotype was observed at least ten times. The rearrangement uses TRBV12-3 or TRBV12-4 and TRBJ2-7; 7 nucleotides line up with TRBD2. The junction had 7 bases not matched to a gene; V was cut back by 4 bases and J by 4 bases. The CDR3 contains 14 residues. The CDR3 spells CASSYLGGPYEQYF. Written as DNA, the CDR3 is TGTGCCAGCAGTTATTTGGGAGGGCCGTACGAGCAGTACTTC.

This clonotype came up many times. In DNA, the CDR3 is TGTGCCAGCAGCTTGGTTCGTGGCAGGGCGAATGAGCAGTTCTTC. Translated: CASSLVRGRANEQFF. V gene TRBV11-2 combines with J gene TRBJ2-1, with D possibly TRBD1 on 5 matching bases. CDR1 is SGHAT, CDR2 FQNNGV, per germline. CDR3 length: 15 amino acids. Trimming pared 3 bases from V and 7 bases from J, leaving 16 bases between.

This clonotype came up a few times. The rearrangement links TRBV24-1 to TRBJ2-1; 8 bases match TRBD1. V shed 7 bases, J shed 5 bases, and the junction held 3 bases outside the gene matches. The germline CDR1 and CDR2 sequences are KGHDR and SFDVKD. This CDR3 spans 13 amino acids. The CDR3 sequence: CATRTGANNEQFF. The CDR3 coding sequence is TGTGCCACCAGGACAGGGGCAAACAATGAGCAGTTCTTC.

This clonotype was observed many times. J is TRBJ1-1 and V is TRBV12-3 or TRBV12-4, with D maybe TRBD1 (5 bases). V was trimmed by 8 bases and J by 4 bases, leaving 20 bases between them. This CDR3 region has 15 residues. The DNA for the CDR3 is TGTGCCAGCGGACACTCGAGGACTATGAGCACTGAAGCTTTCTTT. Translation gives CASGHSRTMSTEAFF.

This clonotype was recorded at least ten times. This chain joins TRBV7-9 and TRBJ2-7; 7 bases align to TRBD1. The CDR3 is 15 amino acids. The germline CDR1 and CDR2 sequences are SEHNR and FQNEAQ (reference sequence). The trim removed 5 bases at V and 5 bases at J, leaving 12 bases unmatched. The CDR3 loop reads CASSRGQEKPHEQYF. For the CDR3, the DNA is TGTGCCAGCAGCCGAGGACAGGAAAAACCCCACGAGCAGTACTTC.